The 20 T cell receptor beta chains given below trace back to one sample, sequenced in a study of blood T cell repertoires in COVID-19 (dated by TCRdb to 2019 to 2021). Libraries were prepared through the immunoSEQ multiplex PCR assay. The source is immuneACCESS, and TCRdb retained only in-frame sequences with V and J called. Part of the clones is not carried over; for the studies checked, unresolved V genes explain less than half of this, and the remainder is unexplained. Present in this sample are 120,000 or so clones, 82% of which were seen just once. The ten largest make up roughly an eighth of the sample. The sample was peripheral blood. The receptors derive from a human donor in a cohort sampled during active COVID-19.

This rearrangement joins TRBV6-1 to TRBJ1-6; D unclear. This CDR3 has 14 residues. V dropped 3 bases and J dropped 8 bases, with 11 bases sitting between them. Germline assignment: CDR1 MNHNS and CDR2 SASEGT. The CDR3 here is CASSDEGGHSPLHF. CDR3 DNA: TGTGCCAGCAGTGATGAGGGTGGTCATTCACCCCTCCACTTT.

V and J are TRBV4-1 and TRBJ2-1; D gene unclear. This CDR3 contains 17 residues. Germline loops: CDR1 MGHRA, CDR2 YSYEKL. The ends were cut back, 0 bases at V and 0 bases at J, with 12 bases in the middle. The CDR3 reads CASSQETTTSSYNEQFF. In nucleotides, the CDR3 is TGCGCCAGCAGCCAAGAGACCACTACGAGCTCCTACAATGAGCAGTTCTTC.

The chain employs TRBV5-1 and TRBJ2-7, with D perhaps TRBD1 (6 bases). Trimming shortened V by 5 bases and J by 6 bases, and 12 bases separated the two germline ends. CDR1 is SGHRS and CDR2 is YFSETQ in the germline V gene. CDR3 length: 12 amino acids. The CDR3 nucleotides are TGCGCCAGCAGACTGGACAGTTCCGAGCAGTACTTC. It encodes CASRLDSSEQYF.

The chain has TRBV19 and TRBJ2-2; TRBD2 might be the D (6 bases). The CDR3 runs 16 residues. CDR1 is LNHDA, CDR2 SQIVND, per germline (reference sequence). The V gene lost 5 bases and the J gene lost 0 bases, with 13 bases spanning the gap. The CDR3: CASSGDWNANTGELFF. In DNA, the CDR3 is TGTGCCAGTAGTGGGGACTGGAACGCGAACACCGGGGAGCTGTTTTTT.

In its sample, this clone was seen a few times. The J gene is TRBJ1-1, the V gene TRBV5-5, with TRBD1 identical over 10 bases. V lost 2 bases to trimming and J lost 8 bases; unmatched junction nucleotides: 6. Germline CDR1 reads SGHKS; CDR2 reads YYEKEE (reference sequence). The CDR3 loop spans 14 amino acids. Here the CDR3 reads CASSFRDRGGEAFF. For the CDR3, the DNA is TGTGCCAGCAGCTTCCGGGACAGGGGAGGAGAAGCTTTCTTT.

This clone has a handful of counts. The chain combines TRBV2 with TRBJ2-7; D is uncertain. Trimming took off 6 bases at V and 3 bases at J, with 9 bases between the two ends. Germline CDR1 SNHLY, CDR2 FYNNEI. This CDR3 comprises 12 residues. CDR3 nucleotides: TGTGCCAGCAGGGAGTGGTTCTACGAGCAGTACTTC. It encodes CASREWFYEQYF.

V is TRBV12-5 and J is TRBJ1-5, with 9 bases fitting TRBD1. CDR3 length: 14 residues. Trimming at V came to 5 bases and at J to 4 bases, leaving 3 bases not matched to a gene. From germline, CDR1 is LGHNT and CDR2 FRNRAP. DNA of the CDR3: TGTGCTAGTGGTGCCGACAGGGGGAATCAGCCCCAGCATTTT. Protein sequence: CASGADRGNQPQHF.

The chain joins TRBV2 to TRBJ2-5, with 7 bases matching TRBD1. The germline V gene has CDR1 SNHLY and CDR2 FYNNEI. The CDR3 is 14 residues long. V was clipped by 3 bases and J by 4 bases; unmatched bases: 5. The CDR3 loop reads CASSEGQPLETQYF. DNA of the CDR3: TGTGCCAGCAGTGAGGGACAGCCATTAGAGACCCAGTACTTC. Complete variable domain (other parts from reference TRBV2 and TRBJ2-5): EPEVTQTPSHQVTQMGQEVILRCVPISNHLYFYWYRQILGQKVEFLVSFYNNEISEKSEIFDDQFSVERPDGSNFTLKIRSTKLEDSAMYFCASSEGQPLETQYFGPGTRLLVL.

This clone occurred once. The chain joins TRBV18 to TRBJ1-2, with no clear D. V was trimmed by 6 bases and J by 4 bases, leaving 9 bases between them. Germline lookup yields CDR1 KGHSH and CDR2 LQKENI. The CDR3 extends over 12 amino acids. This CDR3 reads CASSPQAYGYTF. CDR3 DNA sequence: TGTGCCAGCTCGCCCCAAGCCTATGGCTACACCTTC.

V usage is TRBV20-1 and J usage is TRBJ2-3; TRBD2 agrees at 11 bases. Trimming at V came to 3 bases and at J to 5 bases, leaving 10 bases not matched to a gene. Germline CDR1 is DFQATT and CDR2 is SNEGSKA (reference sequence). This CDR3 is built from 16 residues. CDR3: CSASQASGGRVDTQYF. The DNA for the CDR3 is TGCAGTGCTAGTCAGGCTAGCGGGGGGAGGGTAGATACGCAGTATTTT.

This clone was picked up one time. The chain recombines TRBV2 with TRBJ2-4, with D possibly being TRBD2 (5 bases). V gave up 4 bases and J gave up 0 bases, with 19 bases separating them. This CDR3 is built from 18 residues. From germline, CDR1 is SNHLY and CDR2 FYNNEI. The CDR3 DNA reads TGTGCCAGCAGTGCGACCGGGGTGTTCCCGCTAGCCAAAAACATTCAGTACTTC. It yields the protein CASSATGVFPLAKNIQYF.

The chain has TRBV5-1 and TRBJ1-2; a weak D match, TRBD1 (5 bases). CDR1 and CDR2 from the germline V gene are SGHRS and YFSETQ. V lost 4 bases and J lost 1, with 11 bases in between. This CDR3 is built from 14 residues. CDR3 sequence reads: CASSLTDNNYGYTF. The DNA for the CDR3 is TGCGCCAGCAGCCTGACAGACAATAACTATGGCTACACCTTC.

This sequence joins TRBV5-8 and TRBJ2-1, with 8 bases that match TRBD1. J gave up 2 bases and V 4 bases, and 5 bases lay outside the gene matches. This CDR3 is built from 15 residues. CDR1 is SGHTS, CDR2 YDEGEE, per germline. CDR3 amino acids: CASSRTGSPYNEQFF. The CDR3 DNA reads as TGTGCCAGCAGCCGGACAGGGAGTCCCTACAATGAGCAGTTCTTC.

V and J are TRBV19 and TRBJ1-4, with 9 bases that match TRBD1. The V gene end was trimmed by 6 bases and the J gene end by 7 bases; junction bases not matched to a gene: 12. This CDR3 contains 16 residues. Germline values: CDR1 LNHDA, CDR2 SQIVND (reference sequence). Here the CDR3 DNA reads TGTGCCAGTAGCCCCACCGAGGACAGGGGTGGTGAAAAACTGTTTTTT. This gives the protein CASSPTEDRGGEKLFF.

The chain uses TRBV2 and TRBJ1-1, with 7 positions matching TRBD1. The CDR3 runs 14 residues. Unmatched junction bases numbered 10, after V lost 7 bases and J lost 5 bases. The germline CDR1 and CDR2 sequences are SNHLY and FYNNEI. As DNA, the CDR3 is TGTGCCAGCATGGCGGGACAGCCGGGGACTGAAGCTTTCTTT. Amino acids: CASMAGQPGTEAFF.

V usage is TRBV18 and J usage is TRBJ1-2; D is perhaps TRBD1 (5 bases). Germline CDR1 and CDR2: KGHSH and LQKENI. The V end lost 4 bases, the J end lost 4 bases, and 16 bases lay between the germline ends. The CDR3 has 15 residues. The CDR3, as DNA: TGTGCCAGCTCACGGGAAATGGACATTAGCTATGGCTACACCTTC. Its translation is CASSREMDISYGYTF.

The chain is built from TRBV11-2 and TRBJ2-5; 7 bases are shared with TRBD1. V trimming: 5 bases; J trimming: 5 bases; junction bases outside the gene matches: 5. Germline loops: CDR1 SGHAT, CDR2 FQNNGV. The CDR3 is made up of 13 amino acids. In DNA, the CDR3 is TGTGCCAGCAGCGCCGACAGGGTTGAGACCCAGTACTTC. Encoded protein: CASSADRVETQYF.

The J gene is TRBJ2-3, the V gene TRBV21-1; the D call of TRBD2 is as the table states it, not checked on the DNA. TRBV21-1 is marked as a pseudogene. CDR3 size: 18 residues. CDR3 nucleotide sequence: TGTGCCAGCAGCCAGGCTACTAGCGGGGGGGCCGGCACAGATACGCAGTATTTT. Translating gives CASSQATSGGAGTDTQYF.

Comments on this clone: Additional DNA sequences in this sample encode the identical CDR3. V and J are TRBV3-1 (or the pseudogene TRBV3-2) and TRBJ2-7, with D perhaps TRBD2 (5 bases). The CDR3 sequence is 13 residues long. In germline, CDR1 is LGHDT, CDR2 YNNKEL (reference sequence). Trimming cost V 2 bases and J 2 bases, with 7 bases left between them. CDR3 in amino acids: CASSQRGTYEQYF. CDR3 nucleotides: TGTGCCAGCAGCCAACGGGGAACCTACGAGCAGTACTTC.

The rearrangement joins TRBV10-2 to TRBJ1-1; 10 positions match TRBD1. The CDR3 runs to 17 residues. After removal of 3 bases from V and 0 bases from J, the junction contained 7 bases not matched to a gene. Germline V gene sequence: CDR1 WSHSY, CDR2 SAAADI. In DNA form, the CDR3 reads TGCGCCAGCAGTGATCCGGGACAGGGGAGGGTGAACACTGAAGCTTTCTTT. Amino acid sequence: CASSDPGQGRVNTEAFF.